The 30 T cell receptor beta chains below all came from one sample that was sequenced in a study of technical replicates of blood from a handful of donors. The table came from immunoSEQ multiplex PCR; TCRdb's copy has only in-frame clones and leaves some out. The table lists fewer than 75,000 clones, 93% of them singletons. The sample comprised T cells isolated from PBMCs. Receptors originate from a human donor in good health.

The chain employs TRBV2 and TRBJ2-7; D is unresolved. In germline, CDR1 is SNHLY, CDR2 FYNNEI. Trimming shortened V by 6 bases and J by 6 bases, and 9 bases separated the two germline ends. The CDR3 contains 11 residues. CDR3 DNA: TGTGCCAGCAGCCCCCCGGGCGAGCAGTACTTC. Translating gives CASSPPGEQYF.

The chain employs TRBV28 and TRBJ2-3; the match to TRBD1 covers 12 bases. This CDR3 is 18 amino acids long. The ends lost 6 bases at V and 5 bases at J; junction bases unmatched: 15. Germline lookup yields CDR1 MDHEN and CDR2 SYDVKM. The CDR3, as DNA: TGTGCCAGCAGCCCGTCCGGGACAGGGGGCGAAGCTGTAGATACGCAGTATTTT. Its protein product is CASSPSGTGGEAVDTQYF.

V gene TRBV11-3 combines with J gene TRBJ2-3; 8 nucleotides match TRBD2. V shed 5 bases, J shed 0 bases, and the junction held 1 base outside the gene matches. Germline V gene lookup returns CDR1 SGHNT and CDR2 YENEEA. The CDR3 is made up of 14 amino acids. The CDR3 DNA is TGTGCCAGCAGCCCGGGGGGGAGCACAGATACGCAGTATTTT. Translation: CASSPGGSTDTQYF.

The chain couples TRBV11-3 to TRBJ2-1; D might be TRBD2 (5 bases). This CDR3 has 14 amino acids. V was pared by 1 base and J by 7 bases, with 11 bases between. Germline loops: CDR1 SGHNT, CDR2 YENEEA. The CDR3 DNA reads TGTGCCAGCAGCTTAGTGACGGGGTGGAATGAGCAGTTCTTC. This sequence encodes CASSLVTGWNEQFF. The whole variable domain, filled in from reference TRBV11-3 and TRBJ2-1, reads EAGVVQSPRYKIIEKKQPVAFWCNPISGHNTLYWYLQNLGQGPELLIRYENEEAVDDSQLPKDRFSAERLKGVDSTLKIQPAELGDSAVYLCASSLVTGWNEQFFGPGTRLTVL.

The V gene is TRBV19, the J gene TRBJ2-5; TRBD1 aligns across 10 bases. Unmatched junction bases numbered 5, after V lost 6 bases and J lost 1 base. CDR3 length equals 15 residues. Germline CDR1 reads LNHDA; CDR2 reads SQIVND (reference sequence). The CDR3, as DNA: TGTGCCAGTAGAGACAGGGGGCTACCCCAAGAGACCCAGTACTTC. This encodes CASRDRGLPQETQYF. Together with reference TRBV19 and TRBJ2-5, the CDR3 gives the full variable domain: DGGITQSPKYLFRKEGQNVTLSCEQNLNHDAMYWYRQDPGQGLRLIYYSQIVNDFQKGDIAEGYSVSREKKESFPLTVTSAQKNPTAFYLCASRDRGLPQETQYFGPGTRLLVL.

V is TRBV6-1 and J is TRBJ2-7; 13 bases map to TRBD2. The length of the CDR3 is 15 residues. V lost 4 bases to trimming and J lost 7 bases; unmatched junction nucleotides: 7. In germline, CDR1 is MNHNS, CDR2 SASEGT. The CDR3 sequence: CASSGGLAGLGEQYF. As DNA, the CDR3 is TGTGCCAGCAGTGGGGGACTAGCGGGATTGGGGGAGCAGTACTTC.

This chain uses TRBV4-1 with TRBJ2-5, with 8 bases that match TRBD2. Germline lookup yields CDR1 MGHRA and CDR2 YSYEKL. This CDR3 is 17 amino acids long. The V and J ends lost 2 bases and 1 base, in that order; junction bases with no gene match: 9. The CDR3 spells CASSQTLLAAGQETQYF. The DNA for the CDR3 is TGCGCCAGCAGCCAAACATTACTAGCGGCGGGCCAAGAGACCCAGTACTTC.

The chain employs TRBV2 and TRBJ2-1, with 8 positions matching TRBD2. With 3 bases clipped from V and 1 base from J, the junction kept 2 bases outside the gene matches. CDR1 and CDR2 (germline): SNHLY, FYNNEI. The CDR3 is made up of 15 amino acids. CDR3 residues: CASSEASGSYNEQFF. The CDR3 nucleotides are TGTGCCAGCAGTGAGGCTAGCGGGTCCTACAATGAGCAGTTCTTC.

This clone has just one count. The chain is built from TRBV11-2 and TRBJ2-3, with 8 bases fitting TRBD1. The CDR3 is 14 residues long. Germline CDR1 SGHAT, CDR2 FQNNGV. Trimming at V came to 5 bases and at J to 6 bases, leaving 7 bases not matched to a gene. The CDR3 nucleotides read TGTGCCAGCAGCAGACAGGGGAGTGAGGATACGCAGTATTTT. Protein product: CASSRQGSEDTQYF.

This chain uses TRBV5-4 with TRBJ2-3; D may be TRBD2 (5 bases). Trimming took off 2 bases at V and 4 bases at J, with 17 bases between the two ends. Germline V gene lookup returns CDR1 SGHNT and CDR2 YYREEE (reference sequence). The CDR3 has 16 amino acids. CDR3 sequence reads: CASSLVDSPPPDTQYF. CDR3 bases: TGTGCCAGCAGCTTAGTGGACTCCCCTCCGCCAGATACGCAGTATTTT.

The CDR3 is CASSRKVGGGSYNEQFF. CDR3 bases: TGTGCCAGCAGCCGGAAGGTTGGGGGGGGCTCCTACAATGAGCAGTTCTTC. V and J are TRBV7-8 and TRBJ2-1; the match to TRBD2 covers 7 bases. The CDR3 length is 17 residues. V gave up 5 bases and J gave up 0 bases; unmatched junction bases: 10. Germline values: CDR1 SGHVS, CDR2 FQNEAQ.

The V and J genes are TRBV10-3 and TRBJ2-7; 7 bases fit TRBD1. This CDR3 has 13 residues. V was clipped by 8 bases and J by 2 bases; unmatched bases: 6. Per germline, CDR1 ENHRY and CDR2 SYGVKD. Here the CDR3 reads CAIGTEAPYEQYF. CDR3 DNA sequence: TGTGCCATCGGGACAGAAGCCCCCTACGAGCAGTACTTC.

This chain joins TRBV6-6 and TRBJ2-7; a possible D gene is TRBD1 (6 bases). The CDR3 sequence is 14 residues long. Germline lookup yields CDR1 MNHNY and CDR2 SVGAGI (reference sequence). V was trimmed by 6 bases and J by 3 bases, leaving 15 bases between them. The CDR3 DNA reads as TGTGCCAGCAGCTGGGACACGTTTAACTACGAGCAGTACTTC. As protein: CASSWDTFNYEQYF.

The CDR3 DNA is TGCGCCAGCAGCTCAACAGGGGTTGAGGACACTGAAGCTTTCTTT. Translating it yields CASSSTGVEDTEAFF. The rearrangement joins TRBV5-1 to TRBJ1-1; 7 nucleotides line up with TRBD1. The ends lost 3 bases at V and 3 bases at J; junction bases unmatched: 8. The CDR3 sequence is 15 residues long. Germline-derived CDR1 and CDR2 are SGHRS and YFSETQ.

This clone was counted a few times. The chain recombines TRBV5-1 with TRBJ1-1; no clear D gene. The CDR3 has 12 amino acids. The germline V gene has CDR1 SGHRS and CDR2 YFSETQ. V lost 7 bases, J lost 3 bases, and 10 bases lay in between. CDR3 sequence: CASGIEDTEAFF. The CDR3 bases are TGCGCCAGCGGAATCGAGGACACTGAAGCTTTCTTT.

V is TRBV7-9 and J is TRBJ2-7, with D tentatively TRBD2 (6 bases). CDR1 and CDR2 (germline): SEHNR, FQNEAQ (reference sequence). Trimming removed 5 bases at V and 4 bases at J, with 24 bases between. CDR3 length equals 17 residues. CDR3: CASSPATRRAGGYEQYF. As DNA, the CDR3 is TGTGCCAGCAGCCCAGCGACTAGGAGGGCCGGAGGGTACGAGCAGTACTTC.

V gene TRBV6-4 combines with J gene TRBJ2-1, with no clear D. The CDR3 consists of 13 residues. The germline V gene has CDR1 MRHNA and CDR2 SNTAGT. V lost 3 bases and J 6 bases, leaving 9 bases between the germline ends. The CDR3 loop is CASSESGFNEQFF. The CDR3 nucleotides read TGTGCCAGCAGTGAGTCCGGGTTCAATGAGCAGTTCTTC.

A remark on this clone: Other nucleotide sequences in the sample specify the same CDR3. The genes are TRBV5-1 and TRBJ1-1; D uncertain. With 0 bases removed from V and 1 base from J, the gap between germline ends came to 7 bases. This CDR3 is built from 14 residues. CDR1 is SGHRS, CDR2 YFSETQ, per germline. This chain's CDR3 is CASSLAPGNTEAFF. In DNA form, the CDR3 reads TGCGCCAGCAGCTTGGCACCGGGGAACACTGAAGCTTTCTTT.

V and J are TRBV7-9 and TRBJ2-1; D is possibly TRBD2 (6 bases). The CDR3 covers 11 residues. Germline V lookup: CDR1 SEHNR, CDR2 FQNEAQ (reference sequence). V was pared by 3 bases and J by 11 bases, with 8 bases between. CDR3 residues: CASSFGTQQFF. For the CDR3, the DNA is TGTGCCAGCAGCTTCGGGACTCAGCAGTTCTTC.

The V and J genes are TRBV2 and TRBJ2-5, with 8 nucleotides matching TRBD1. CDR1 is SNHLY and CDR2 is FYNNEI in the germline V gene. The trim removed 8 bases at V and 5 bases at J, leaving 7 bases unmatched. The CDR3 is made up of 13 amino acids. CDR3 in DNA: TGTGCCAGCGGGGACAGGAAGAGGGAGACCCAGTACTTC. Translating it yields CASGDRKRETQYF.

V usage is TRBV11-2 and J usage is TRBJ2-5; 8 nucleotides line up with TRBD2. CDR3 size: 14 residues. V lost 5 bases to trimming and J lost 5 bases; unmatched junction nucleotides: 7. The V gene's germline CDR1 is SGHAT and CDR2 FQNNGV. CDR3: CASSRTGLVETQYF. The CDR3 DNA reads TGTGCCAGCAGCCGCACGGGACTAGTTGAGACCCAGTACTTC.

V usage is TRBV11-3 and J usage is TRBJ1-4; D not certain. CDR3 length: 14 residues. Germline-derived CDR1 and CDR2 are SGHNT and YENEEA. Trimming stripped 1 base from V and 7 bases from J, with 10 bases between. CDR3 in amino acids: CASSLVPFSEKLFF. CDR3 nucleotides: TGTGCCAGCAGCTTAGTACCGTTCAGTGAAAAACTGTTTTTT.

CDR3 DNA: TGTGCCAGCAGTGAGCAAGTTGAGGGGACCCAGTACTTC. It specifies CASSEQVEGTQYF. The genes are TRBV2 and TRBJ2-5; D perhaps matches TRBD2 (5 bases). The germline V and J ends were trimmed by 3 bases and 7 bases, with 12 bases remaining between them. Germline V gene lookup returns CDR1 SNHLY and CDR2 FYNNEI. This CDR3 has 13 amino acids.

This clone is a singleton in its sample. The rearrangement joins TRBV5-1 to TRBJ2-3; weak D call: TRBD2 (6 bases). CDR3 length: 14 amino acids. The germline CDR1 and CDR2 sequences are SGHRS and YFSETQ. Trimming left V 0 bases short and J 4 bases short, with 9 bases between. Here the CDR3 DNA reads TGCGCCAGCAGCTTGGTTAGCGGCGCAGATACGCAGTATTTT. It yields the protein CASSLVSGADTQYF.

The CDR3 DNA reads as TGTGCCAGCAGCGGACAGGCCTCAAACTACGAGCAGTACTTC. This sequence encodes CASSGQASNYEQYF. The chain couples TRBV6-1 to TRBJ2-7, with TRBD1 matching 7 bases. After removal of 6 bases from V and 3 bases from J, the junction contained 8 bases not matched to a gene. This CDR3 has 14 amino acids. CDR1 and CDR2 from the germline V gene are MNHNS and SASEGT.

V usage is TRBV5-1 and J usage is TRBJ2-3, with 7 bases fitting TRBD2. The CDR3 length is 15 residues. Losses at the gene ends were 0 bases for V and 1 base for J; bases not matched to a gene: 2. Germline V gene data show CDR1 as SGHRS and CDR2 as YFSETQ. CDR3 loop: CASSLVGGGTDTQYF. The CDR3 bases are TGCGCCAGCAGCTTGGTTGGGGGGGGCACAGATACGCAGTATTTT.

This chain links TRBV5-4 with TRBJ2-5, with no clear D. Trimming removed 0 bases at V and 2 bases at J, with 14 bases between. Germline loops: CDR1 SGHNT, CDR2 YYREEE (reference sequence). The CDR3 sequence is 16 residues long. CDR3 region: CASSLAGLQTQETQYF. For the CDR3, the DNA is TGTGCCAGCAGCTTGGCCGGTTTGCAAACTCAAGAGACCCAGTACTTC.

The chain combines TRBV4-1 with TRBJ2-3; perhaps TRBD2 as D (5 bases). The V end lost 2 bases, the J end lost 1 base, and 10 bases lay between the germline ends. Germline V gene data show CDR1 as MGHRA and CDR2 as YSYEKL. The CDR3 runs 15 residues. CDR3 sequence (DNA): TGCGCCAGCAGCCAAACGGGGAAACGCACAGATACGCAGTATTTT. Residues: CASSQTGKRTDTQYF.

The chain recombines TRBV11-1 with TRBJ2-1; a possible D gene is TRBD1 (6 bases). CDR3 length: 16 residues. Trimming took 5 bases from V and 8 from J, leaving 22 bases between them. Germline V gene data show CDR1 as SGHAT and CDR2 as FQDESV (reference sequence). The CDR3 reads CASSHDRPWDAYEQFF. Written as DNA, the CDR3 is TGTGCCAGCAGCCATGACAGGCCCTGGGATGCGTATGAGCAGTTCTTC. The complete variable domain, with remaining parts taken from reference TRBV11-1 and TRBJ2-1, reads EAEVAQSPRYKITEKSQAVAFWCDPISGHATLYWYRQILGQGPELLVQFQDESVVDDSQLPKDRFSAERLKGVDSTLKIQPAELGDSAMYLCASSHDRPWDAYEQFFGPGTRLTVL.

The gene calls are TRBV28 and TRBJ2-7, with 7 bases aligning to TRBD2. There are 16 residues in the CDR3. Trimming cost V 2 bases and J 1 base; bases outside gene matches: 8. Germline-derived CDR1 and CDR2 are MDHEN and SYDVKM. In nucleotides, the CDR3 is TGTGCCAGCAGTTTAAGTCTGCTAGCGGTATCCTACGAGCAGTACTTC. It encodes CASSLSLLAVSYEQYF.